This TCR beta chain was captured in a study of T cell responses to AZD1222 COVID-19 vaccine. Study-wide findings and caveats: Females made up more of the donors, who were largely white British, and clonal diversity may have come out too low. There were vaccine-associated CD4 TCRs across spike, dominant at 160-218 and 743-854.

The CDR3 extends over 14 amino acids. The V gene's germline CDR1 is LNHDA and CDR2 SQIVND (reference sequence). Trimming stripped 10 bases from V and 0 bases from J, with 12 bases between. The method was immunoSEQ multiplex PCR; TCRdb's version includes in-frame clones alone and lacks a portion of them. The data contain about 130,000 clones, roughly 88% of them singletons. Notes on this clone: The antigen is not known.

This sample comprised peripheral blood, obtained on day 0 of AZD1222 vaccination. The clonotype originates from an adult in good health. The rearrangement links TRBV19 to TRBJ2-2; D unresolved. The CDR3 sequence: CATHRQTNTGELFF. The CDR3 DNA reads as TGTGCCACCCACCGGCAGACGAACACCGGGGAGCTGTTTTTT. Variable domain in full (rest from reference TRBV19 and TRBJ2-2): DGGITQSPKYLFRKEGQNVTLSCEQNLNHDAMYWYRQDPGQGLRLIYYSQIVNDFQKGDIAEGYSVSREKKESFPLTVTSAQKNPTAFYLCATHRQTNTGELFFGEGSRLTVL.